The clone carrying this T cell receptor (beta chain) has only a few counts. Antigen specificity is unknown. This record comes from a study of beta chain features in type 1 diabetes. The study reverse transcribed the entire isolated RNA, so it sequenced expressed TCRB transcripts. Repertoires were generated with immunoSEQ multiplex PCR, while TCRdb's copy carries only in-frame clones and drops some. Seen here are under 130,000 clones, 25% to 35% observed once, and the top ten hold under 0.55%. Cells sorted by CD45RO/CCR7/CD25/CD127/CD95/CD27 comprised CD4+ naive, central memory, regulatory and stem cell-like memory cells. Findings and caveats of the study: It was not settled here whether HLA type affects TCRB rearrangement. At VDJ recombination sites, type 1 diabetes patients had fewer insertions and more deleted nucleotides. Compared to healthy donors, patients appeared to have naive, central memory and Treg TCRB repertoires that were more alike. Type 1 diabetes patients had moderately but significantly shorter TCRB CDR3s in all four CD4+ subsets.

Germline trimming cut 1 base from V and 8 bases from J; bases unmatched to any gene: 4. The CDR3 loop spans 14 amino acids. The V gene's germline CDR1 is SGHRS and CDR2 YFSETQ. J is TRBJ2-1 and V is TRBV5-1; 9 nucleotides agree with TRBD2. Sequencing used central memory CD4+ T cells from blood. The receptor was isolated from a woman between 18 and 29 years old with type 1 diabetes. The CDR3 sequence: CASSLRLAEDEQFF. Here the CDR3 DNA reads TGCGCCAGCAGCTTGCGACTAGCGGAGGATGAGCAGTTCTTC.